This T cell receptor (beta chain) originates from a study of T cells in Graves' hyperthyroidism and ophthalmopathy. There were TCR beta CDR3 regions amplified from RNA transcripts. Primed by the HTBI set, a first-round RT-PCR was run on the TCR CDR3. MiXCR, applied by TCRdb to the multiplex PCR reads, yields one record per CDR3 protein. This table holds roughly 160,000 distinct CDR3 sequences, 9.4% found once. Each diagnosis was grounded in clinical symptoms, serum thyroxine and TRAb, thyroid ultrasound, and orbital computed tomography. The PBMCs were taken from 10 ml of fresh peripheral blood. The sequenced material came from blood. The sequence derives from a woman aged 18-35 years with Graves' hyperthyroidism that later progressed to Graves' ophthalmopathy.

The DNA for the CDR3 is TGTGCCAGCAGTGATCAACAGGGAACCCTCACAGATACGCAGTATTTT. Translating gives CASSDQQGTLTDTQYF. The V gene is TRBV2, the J gene TRBJ2-3, with D possibly being TRBD1 (6 bases). This CDR3 region has 16 residues. The germline V and J ends were trimmed by 3 bases and 2 bases, with 15 bases remaining between them. Germline CDR1 reads SNHLY; CDR2 reads FYNNEI.